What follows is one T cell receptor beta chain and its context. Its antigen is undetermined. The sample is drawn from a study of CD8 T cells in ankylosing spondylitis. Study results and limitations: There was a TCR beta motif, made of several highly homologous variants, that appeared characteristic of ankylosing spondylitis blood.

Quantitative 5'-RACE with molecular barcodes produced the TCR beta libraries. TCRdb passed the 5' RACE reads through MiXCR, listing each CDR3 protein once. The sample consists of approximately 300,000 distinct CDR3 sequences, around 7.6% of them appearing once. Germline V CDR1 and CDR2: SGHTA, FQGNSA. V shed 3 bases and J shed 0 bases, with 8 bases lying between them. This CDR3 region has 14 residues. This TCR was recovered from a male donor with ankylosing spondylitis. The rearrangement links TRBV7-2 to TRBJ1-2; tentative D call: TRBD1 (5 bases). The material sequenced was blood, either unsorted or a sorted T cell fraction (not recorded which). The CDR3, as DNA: TGTGCCAGCAGCTTGAGGGGAGCTAACTATGGCTACACCTTC. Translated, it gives CASSLRGANYGYTF. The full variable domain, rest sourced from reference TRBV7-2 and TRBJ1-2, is GAGVSQSPSNKVTEKGKDVELRCDPISGHTALYWYRQSLGQGLEFLIYFQGNSAPDKSGLPSDRFSAERTGGSVSTLTIQRTQQEDSAVYLCASSLRGANYGYTFGSGTRLTVV.